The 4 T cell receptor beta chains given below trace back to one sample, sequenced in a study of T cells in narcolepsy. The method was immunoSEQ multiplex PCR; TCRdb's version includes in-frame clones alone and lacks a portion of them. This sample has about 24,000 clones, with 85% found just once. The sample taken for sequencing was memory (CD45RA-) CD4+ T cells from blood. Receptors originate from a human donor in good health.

CDR3 nucleotide sequence: TGTGCCAGCAGTGAGGGGACCGGGGAGACCCAGTACTTC. It codes for CASSEGTGETQYF. The chain uses TRBV6-6 and TRBJ2-5, with D perhaps assigned TRBD1 or TRBD2 (5 bases each). V was shortened by 5 bases and J by 5 bases, with 12 bases between the two germline ends. Germline V gene sequence: CDR1 MNHNY, CDR2 SVGAGI (reference sequence). The CDR3 extends over 13 amino acids.

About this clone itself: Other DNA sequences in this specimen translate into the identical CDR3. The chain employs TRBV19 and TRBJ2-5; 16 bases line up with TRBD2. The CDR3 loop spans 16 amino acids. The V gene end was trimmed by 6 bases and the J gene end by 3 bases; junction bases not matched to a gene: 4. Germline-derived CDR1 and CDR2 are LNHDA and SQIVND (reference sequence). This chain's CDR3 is CASSPGLAGGEETQYF. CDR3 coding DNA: TGTGCCAGTAGCCCGGGACTAGCGGGAGGGGAAGAGACCCAGTACTTC.

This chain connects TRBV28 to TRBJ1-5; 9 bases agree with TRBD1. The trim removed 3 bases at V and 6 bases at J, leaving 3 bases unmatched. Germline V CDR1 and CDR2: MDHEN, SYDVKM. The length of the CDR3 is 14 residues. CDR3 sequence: CASSFTGGSQPQHF. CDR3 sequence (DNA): TGTGCCAGCAGTTTTACAGGGGGCAGTCAGCCCCAGCATTTT. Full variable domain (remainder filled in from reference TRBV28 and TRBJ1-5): DVKVTQSSRYLVKRTGEKVFLECVQDMDHENMFWYRQDPGLGLRLIYFSYDVKMKEKGDIPEGYSVSREKKERFSLILESASTNQTSMYLCASSFTGGSQPQHFGDGTRLSIL.

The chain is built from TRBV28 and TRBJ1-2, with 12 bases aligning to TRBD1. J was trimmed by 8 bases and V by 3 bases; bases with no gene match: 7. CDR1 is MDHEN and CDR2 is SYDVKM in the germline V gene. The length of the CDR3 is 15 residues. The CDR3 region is CASSLYRDRGRGYTF. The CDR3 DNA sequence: TGTGCCAGCAGTTTGTACCGGGACAGGGGGCGAGGCTACACCTTC.